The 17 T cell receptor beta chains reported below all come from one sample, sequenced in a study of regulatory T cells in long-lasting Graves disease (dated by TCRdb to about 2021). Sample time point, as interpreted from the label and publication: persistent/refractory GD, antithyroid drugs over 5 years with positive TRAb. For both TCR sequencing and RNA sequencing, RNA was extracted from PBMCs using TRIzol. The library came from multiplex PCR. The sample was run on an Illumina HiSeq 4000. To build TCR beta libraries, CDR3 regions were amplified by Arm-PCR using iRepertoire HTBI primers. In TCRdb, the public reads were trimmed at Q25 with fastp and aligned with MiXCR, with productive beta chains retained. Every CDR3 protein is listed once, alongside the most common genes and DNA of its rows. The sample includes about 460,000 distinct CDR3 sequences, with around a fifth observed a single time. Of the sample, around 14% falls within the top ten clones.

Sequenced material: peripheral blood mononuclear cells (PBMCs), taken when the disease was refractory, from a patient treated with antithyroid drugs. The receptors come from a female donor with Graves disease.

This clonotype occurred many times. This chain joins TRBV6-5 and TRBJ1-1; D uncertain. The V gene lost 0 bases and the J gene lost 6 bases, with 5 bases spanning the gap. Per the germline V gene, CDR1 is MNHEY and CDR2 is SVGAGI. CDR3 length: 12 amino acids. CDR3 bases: TGTGCCAGCAGTTACTCCACGCCTGAAGCTTTCTTT. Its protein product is CASSYSTPEAFF.

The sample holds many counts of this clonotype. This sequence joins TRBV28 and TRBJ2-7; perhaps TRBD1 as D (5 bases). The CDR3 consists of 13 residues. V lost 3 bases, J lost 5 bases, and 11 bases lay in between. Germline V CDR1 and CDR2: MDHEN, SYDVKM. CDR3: CASSLGHQNEQYF. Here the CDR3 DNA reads TGTGCCAGCAGTTTGGGGCACCAAAACGAGCAGTACTTC.

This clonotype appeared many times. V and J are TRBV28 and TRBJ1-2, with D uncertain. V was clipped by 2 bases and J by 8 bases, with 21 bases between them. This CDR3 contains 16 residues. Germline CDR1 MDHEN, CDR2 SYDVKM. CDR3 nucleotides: TGTGCCAGCAGTTTAGGTTCTCATGGCAGTAATATGGGCTACACCTTC. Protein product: CASSLGSHGSNMGYTF.

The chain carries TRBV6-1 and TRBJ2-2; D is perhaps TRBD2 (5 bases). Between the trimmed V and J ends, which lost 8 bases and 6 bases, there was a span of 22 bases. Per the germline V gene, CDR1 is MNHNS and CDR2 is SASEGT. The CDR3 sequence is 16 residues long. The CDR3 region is CASSNWERVGSGELFF. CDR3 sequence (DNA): TGTGCCAGCTCGAACTGGGAGAGGGTCGGCTCCGGGGAGCTGTTTTTT.

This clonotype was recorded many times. For the CDR3, the DNA is TGTGCCAGTAATGGACAGGACATTGGCTACACCTTC. Amino acid sequence: CASNGQDIGYTF. The chain is built from TRBV28 and TRBJ1-2; 7 bases align to TRBD1. Germline lookup yields CDR1 MDHEN and CDR2 SYDVKM. The ends lost 9 bases at V and 7 bases at J; junction bases unmatched: 8. The CDR3 covers 12 residues.

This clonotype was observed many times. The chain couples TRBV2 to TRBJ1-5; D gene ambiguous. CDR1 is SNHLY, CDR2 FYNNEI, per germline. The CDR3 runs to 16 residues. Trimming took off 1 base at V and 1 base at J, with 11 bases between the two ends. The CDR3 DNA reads TGTGCCAGCAGTGAAGTAGTCTGGGGAAGCAATCAGCCCCAGCATTTT. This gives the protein CASSEVVWGSNQPQHF.

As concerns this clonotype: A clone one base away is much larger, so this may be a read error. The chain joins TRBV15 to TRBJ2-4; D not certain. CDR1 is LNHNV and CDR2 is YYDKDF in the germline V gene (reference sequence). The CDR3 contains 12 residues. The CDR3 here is CVTSPAAGRQYF. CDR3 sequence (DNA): TGTGTCACCTCCCCGGCAGCCGGGCGTCAGTACTTC.

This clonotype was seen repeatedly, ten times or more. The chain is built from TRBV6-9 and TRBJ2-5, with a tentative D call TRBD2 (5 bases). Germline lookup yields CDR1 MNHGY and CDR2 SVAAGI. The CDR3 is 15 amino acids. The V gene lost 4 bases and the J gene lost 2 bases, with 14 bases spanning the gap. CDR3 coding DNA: TGTGCCAGCAGTTTCACTAGTGCCGCTCAAGAGACCCAGTACTTC. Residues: CASSFTSAAQETQYF.

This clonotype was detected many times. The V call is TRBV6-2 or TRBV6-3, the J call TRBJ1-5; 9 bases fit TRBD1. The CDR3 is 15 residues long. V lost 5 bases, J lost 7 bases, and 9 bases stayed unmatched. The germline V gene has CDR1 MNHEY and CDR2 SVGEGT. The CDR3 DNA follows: TGTGCCAGCAGTAAGACGGGACAGGGCTTACAGCCCCAGCATTTT. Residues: CASSKTGQGLQPQHF.

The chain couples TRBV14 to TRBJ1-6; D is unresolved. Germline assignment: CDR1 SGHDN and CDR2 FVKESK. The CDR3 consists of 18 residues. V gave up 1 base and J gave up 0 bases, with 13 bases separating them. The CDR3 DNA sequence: TGTGCCAGCAGCCAAGTACATCTAGGCGGCTCCTATAATTCACCCCTCCACTTT. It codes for CASSQVHLGGSYNSPLHF.

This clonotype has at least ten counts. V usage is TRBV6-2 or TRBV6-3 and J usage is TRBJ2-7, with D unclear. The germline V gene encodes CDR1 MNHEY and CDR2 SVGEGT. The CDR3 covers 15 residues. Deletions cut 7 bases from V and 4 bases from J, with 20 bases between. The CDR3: CASIPQSRRRYEQYF. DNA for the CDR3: TGTGCCAGCATTCCGCAGTCCAGGCGGCGGTACGAGCAGTACTTC.

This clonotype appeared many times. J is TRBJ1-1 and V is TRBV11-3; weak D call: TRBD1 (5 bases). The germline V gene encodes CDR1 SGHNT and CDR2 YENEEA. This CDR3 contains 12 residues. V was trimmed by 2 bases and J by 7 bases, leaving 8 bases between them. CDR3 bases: TGTGCCAGCAGCTTAACAGGTAATGAAGCTTTCTTT. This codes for CASSLTGNEAFF. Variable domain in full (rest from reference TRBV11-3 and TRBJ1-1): EAGVVQSPRYKIIEKKQPVAFWCNPISGHNTLYWYLQNLGQGPELLIRYENEEAVDDSQLPKDRFSAERLKGVDSTLKIQPAELGDSAVYLCASSLTGNEAFFGQGTRLTVV.

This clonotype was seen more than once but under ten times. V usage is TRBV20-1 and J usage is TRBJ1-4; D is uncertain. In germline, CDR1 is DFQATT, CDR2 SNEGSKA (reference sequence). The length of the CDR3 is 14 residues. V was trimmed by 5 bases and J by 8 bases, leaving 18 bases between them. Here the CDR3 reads CSAGPGFPREKLFF. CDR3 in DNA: TGCAGTGCTGGCCCAGGCTTCCCCCGCGAAAAACTGTTTTTT.

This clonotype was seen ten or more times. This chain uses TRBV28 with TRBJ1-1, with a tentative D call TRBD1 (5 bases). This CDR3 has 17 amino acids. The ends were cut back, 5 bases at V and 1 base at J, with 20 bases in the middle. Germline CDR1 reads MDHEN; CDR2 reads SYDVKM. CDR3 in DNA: TGTGCCAGCAGTCGTCACCCGGGGCGAACTGGGAACACTGAAGCTTTCTTT. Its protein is CASSRHPGRTGNTEAFF.

The CDR3 reads CASSQDIAVRGAQYF. Here the CDR3 DNA reads TGCGCCAGCAGCCAAGATATAGCCGTCAGAGGGGCCCAGTACTTC. This chain connects TRBV4-3 to TRBJ2-5; D assignment may be TRBD1 or TRBD2 (5 bases each). The CDR3 is made up of 15 amino acids. Germline V lookup: CDR1 LGHNA, CDR2 YSLEER. V lost 0 bases and J lost 9, with 17 bases in between.

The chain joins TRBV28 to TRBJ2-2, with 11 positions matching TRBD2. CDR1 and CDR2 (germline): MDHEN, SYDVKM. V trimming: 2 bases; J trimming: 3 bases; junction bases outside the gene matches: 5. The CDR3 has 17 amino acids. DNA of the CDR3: TGTGCCAGCAGTTTACACACTAGCGGGAGTTACACCGGGGAGCTGTTTTTT. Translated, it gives CASSLHTSGSYTGELFF.

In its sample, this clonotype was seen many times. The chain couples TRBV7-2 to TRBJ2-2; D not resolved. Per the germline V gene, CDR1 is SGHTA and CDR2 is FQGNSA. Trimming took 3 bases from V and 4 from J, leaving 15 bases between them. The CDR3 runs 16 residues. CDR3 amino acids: CASSFGRESATGELFF. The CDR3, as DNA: TGTGCCAGCAGCTTCGGTAGAGAAAGTGCCACCGGGGAGCTGTTTTTT.